These 14 T cell receptor beta chains were all obtained from the same sample, sequenced in a study of human T cells and chemical hapten exposure. The time point is: patch test 2, 6 weeks after DPC sensitization. The sample's treatment: therapeutic diphenylcyclopropenone sensitization with weekly scalp DPC. TCRdb re-analysed the RACE reads in MiXCR, keeping a single row per CDR3 protein. The table includes about 140,000 distinct CDR3 sequences, approximately 12% detected once. The material sequenced was whole blood, taken in connection with sensitization to the hapten diphenylcyclopropenone (DPC). The receptors here all came from a woman in her fifties or sixties with alopecia areata. Some clones in this sample may be carry-over from other donors' samples.

The chain uses TRBV6-5 and TRBJ2-3, with 15 bases identical to TRBD2. CDR1 is MNHEY, CDR2 SVGAGI, per germline. The junction had 4 bases not matched to a gene; V was cut back by 6 bases and J by 0 bases. This CDR3 spans 17 amino acids. Here the CDR3 reads CASRGLAGGPSTDTQYF. The CDR3, as DNA: TGTGCCAGCAGGGGACTAGCGGGGGGACCTAGCACAGATACGCAGTATTTT.

At least ten counts were recorded for this clonotype. J is TRBJ2-7 and V is TRBV3-1, with TRBD2 as a possible D gene (6 bases). Germline V CDR1 and CDR2: LGHDT, YNNKEL (reference sequence). The V gene lost 7 bases and the J gene lost 5 bases, with 12 bases spanning the gap. The CDR3 runs 12 residues. CDR3 sequence: CASTDLANEQYF. DNA for the CDR3: TGTGCCAGCACCGACCTAGCGAACGAGCAGTACTTC.

This clonotype was observed a few times. V and J are TRBV6-2 or TRBV6-3 and TRBJ1-1; D call uncertain. Per the germline V gene, CDR1 is MNHEY and CDR2 is SVGEGT. The CDR3 is 13 residues long. V was trimmed by 6 bases and J by 1 base, leaving 9 bases between them. This chain's CDR3 is CASSLNTNTEAFF. DNA of the CDR3: TGTGCCAGCAGCCTAAACACGAACACTGAAGCTTTCTTT.

This chain uses TRBV5-1 with TRBJ2-7; D remains ambiguous. V was trimmed by 6 bases and J by 2 bases, leaving 18 bases between them. Germline loops: CDR1 SGHRS, CDR2 YFSETQ. This CDR3 spans 15 amino acids. The CDR3 DNA reads as TGCGCCAGCACCGATAGGGCCAGAGCCCCCTACGAGCAGTACTTC. Translated, it gives CASTDRARAPYEQYF. Full variable domain (missing parts from reference TRBV5-1 and TRBJ2-7): KAGVTQTPRYLIKTRGQQVTLSCSPISGHRSVSWYQQTPGQGLQFLFEYFSETQRNKGNFPGRFSGRQFSNSRSEMNVSTLELGDSALYLCASTDRARAPYEQYFGPGTRLTVT.

This clonotype has a handful of counts. The chain couples TRBV27 to TRBJ1-1, with a weak D call TRBD1 (6 bases). This CDR3 is 13 amino acids long. Trimming took off 6 bases at V and 1 base at J, with 9 bases between the two ends. The germline V gene has CDR1 MNHEY and CDR2 SMNVEV (reference sequence). CDR3 coding DNA: TGTGCCAGCAGCACACAGGGGAACACTGAAGCTTTCTTT. Protein: CASSTQGNTEAFF.

This clonotype was counted a single time. This may stem from a read error, because a much larger clone lies one nucleotide away. This chain links TRBV23-1 with TRBJ2-2, with D maybe TRBD1 (6 bases). TRBV23-1 is an open reading frame whose function is uncertain. CDR3 length equals 17 residues. The CDR3 DNA reads TGCGCCAGCAGTCAATCAAGGGGCCAGGGGAACGCCGGGGAGCTGTTTTTT. Amino acids: CASSQSRGQGNAGELFF.

For this clonotype: This may stem from a read error, because a much larger clone lies one nucleotide away. The V and J genes are TRBV11-2 and TRBJ2-3; D may be TRBD1 or TRBD2 (6 bases each). Germline V gives CDR1 SGHAT, CDR2 FQNNGV. CDR3 length: 16 residues. Trimming stripped 4 bases from V and 1 base from J, with 15 bases between. CDR3 sequence: CASSSRWGAGTDTQYF. The CDR3 nucleotides read TGTGCCAGCAGCTCCCGGTGGGGGGCGGGCACAGATACGCAGTATTTT.

The gene calls are TRBV24-1 and TRBJ1-5, with D uncertain. The germline V gene has CDR1 KGHDR and CDR2 SFDVKD. V was cut by 0 bases and J by 10 bases, with 18 bases left in between. This CDR3 is 16 amino acids long. The DNA for the CDR3 is TGTGCCACCAGTGATTTGCATATTGCGGGCCGTCGTCCCCAGCATTTT. Translated: CATSDLHIAGRRPQHF.

This sequence joins TRBV7-6 and TRBJ2-7, with 7 bases that match TRBD1. This CDR3 contains 18 residues. Germline values: CDR1 SGHVS, CDR2 FNYEAQ. J was trimmed by 2 bases and V by 1 base; bases with no gene match: 14. The chain's CDR3 is CASSLVPRDSLIPYEQYF. DNA for the CDR3: TGTGCCAGCAGCTTAGTGCCCCGGGACAGCCTAATACCCTACGAGCAGTACTTC.

The chain employs TRBV27 and TRBJ1-3, with D possibly matching TRBD1 (5 bases). The CDR3 totals 15 residues. In germline, CDR1 is MNHEY, CDR2 SMNVEV (reference sequence). Trimming left V 6 bases short and J 4 bases short, with 16 bases between. The CDR3 DNA follows: TGTGCCAGCAGCTTCGGACATGGTCAGGGAAACACCATATATTTT. Amino acids: CASSFGHGQGNTIYF.

With respect to this clonotype: A much larger clone differs from this one at a single base, so this may be a read error. This chain links TRBV29-1 with TRBJ2-5; perhaps TRBD2 as D (5 bases). Trimming pared 4 bases from V and 3 bases from J, leaving 15 bases between. Germline-derived CDR1 and CDR2 are SQVTM and ANQGSEA. The CDR3 loop spans 14 amino acids. The CDR3 DNA follows: TGCAGCGTTGGAGATGGGCCGGGGAAAGAGACCCAGTACTTC. This sequence encodes CSVGDGPGKETQYF.

Details on this clonotype: A single base separates this from a much larger clone, so it may be a read error. The chain has TRBV7-9 and TRBJ2-7; the D gene could be TRBD1 or TRBD2 (5 bases each). The CDR3 length is 14 residues. The V gene's germline CDR1 is SEHNR and CDR2 FQNEAQ (reference sequence). Deletions cut 3 bases from V and 10 bases from J, with 19 bases between. CDR3 residues: CASSFGDQYANQYF. The CDR3 DNA reads as TGTGCCAGCAGCTTTGGGGACCAATACGCCAATCAGTACTTC.

The CDR3 DNA reads as TGCAGTGCTCCTCGGGGTAGCGGGAGGGTTACCTACAATGAGCAGTTCTTC. Amino acids: CSAPRGSGRVTYNEQFF. This chain uses TRBV20-1 with TRBJ2-1; 11 nucleotides match TRBD2. With V trimmed by 5 bases and J by 2 bases, 11 bases remained unmatched. The length of the CDR3 is 17 residues. Germline lookup yields CDR1 DFQATT and CDR2 SNEGSKA (reference sequence).

This clonotype was seen many times. The rearrangement links TRBV19 to TRBJ1-5; 7 bases line up with TRBD1. With 2 bases clipped from V and 0 bases from J, the junction kept 4 bases outside the gene matches. The CDR3 spans 16 residues. Germline V gene data show CDR1 as LNHDA and CDR2 as SQIVND (reference sequence). CDR3 sequence reads: CASSISGTVSNQPQHF. CDR3 DNA: TGTGCCAGTAGTATAAGCGGGACAGTTAGCAATCAGCCCCAGCATTTT. Full variable domain (missing parts from reference TRBV19 and TRBJ1-5): DGGITQSPKYLFRKEGQNVTLSCEQNLNHDAMYWYRQDPGQGLRLIYYSQIVNDFQKGDIAEGYSVSREKKESFPLTVTSAQKNPTAFYLCASSISGTVSNQPQHFGDGTRLSIL.